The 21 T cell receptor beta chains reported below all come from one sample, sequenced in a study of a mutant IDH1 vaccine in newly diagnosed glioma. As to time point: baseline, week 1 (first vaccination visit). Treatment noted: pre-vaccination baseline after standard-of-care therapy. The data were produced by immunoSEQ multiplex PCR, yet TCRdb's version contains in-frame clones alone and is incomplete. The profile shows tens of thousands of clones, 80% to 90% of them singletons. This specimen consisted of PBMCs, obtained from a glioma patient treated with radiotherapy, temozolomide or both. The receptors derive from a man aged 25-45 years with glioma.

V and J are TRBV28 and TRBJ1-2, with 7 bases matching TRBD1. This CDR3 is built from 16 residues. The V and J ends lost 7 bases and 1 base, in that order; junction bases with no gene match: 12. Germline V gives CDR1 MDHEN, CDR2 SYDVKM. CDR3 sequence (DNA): TGTGCCAGCACTCCCGGAGGCGCAGGGGGTAACTATGGCTACACCTTC. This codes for CASTPGGAGGNYGYTF.

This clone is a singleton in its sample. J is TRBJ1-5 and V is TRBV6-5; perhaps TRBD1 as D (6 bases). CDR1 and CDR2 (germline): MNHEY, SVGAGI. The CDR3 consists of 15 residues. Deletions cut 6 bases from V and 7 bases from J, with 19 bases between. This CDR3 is CASSPGVLIGQPQHF. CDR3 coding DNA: TGTGCCAGCAGCCCAGGGGTTTTAATCGGGCAGCCCCAGCATTTT.

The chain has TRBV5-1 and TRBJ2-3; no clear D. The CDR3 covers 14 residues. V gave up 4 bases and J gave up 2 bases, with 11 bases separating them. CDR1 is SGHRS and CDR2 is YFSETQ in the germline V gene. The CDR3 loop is CASSQGWDTDTQYF. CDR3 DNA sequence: TGCGCCAGCAGCCAAGGGTGGGACACAGATACGCAGTATTTT.

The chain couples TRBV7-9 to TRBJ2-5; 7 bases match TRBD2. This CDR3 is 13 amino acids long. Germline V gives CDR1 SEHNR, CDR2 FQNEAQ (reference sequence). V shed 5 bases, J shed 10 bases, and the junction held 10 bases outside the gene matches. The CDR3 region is CASSIGLDHLQYF. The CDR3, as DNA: TGTGCCAGCAGCATCGGACTAGACCACCTCCAGTACTTC.

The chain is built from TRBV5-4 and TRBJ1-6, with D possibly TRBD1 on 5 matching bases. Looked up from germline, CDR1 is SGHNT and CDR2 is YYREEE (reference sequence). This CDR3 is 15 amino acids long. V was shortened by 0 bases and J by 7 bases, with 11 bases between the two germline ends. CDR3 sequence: CASSLARQGNSPLHF. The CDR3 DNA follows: TGTGCCAGCAGCTTGGCACGTCAGGGAAATTCACCCCTCCACTTT. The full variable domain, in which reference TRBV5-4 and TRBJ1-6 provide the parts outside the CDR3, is ETGVTQSPTHLIKTRGQQVTLRCSSQSGHNTVSWYQQALGQGPQFIFQYYREEENGRGNFPPRFSGLQFPNYSSELNVNALELDDSALYLCASSLARQGNSPLHFGNGTRLTVT.

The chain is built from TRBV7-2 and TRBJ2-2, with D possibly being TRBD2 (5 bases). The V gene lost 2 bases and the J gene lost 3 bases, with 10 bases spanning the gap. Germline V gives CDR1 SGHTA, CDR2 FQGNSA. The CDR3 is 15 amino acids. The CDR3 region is CASSLTADYTGELFF. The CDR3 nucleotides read TGTGCCAGCAGCTTAACGGCGGACTACACCGGGGAGCTGTTTTTT.

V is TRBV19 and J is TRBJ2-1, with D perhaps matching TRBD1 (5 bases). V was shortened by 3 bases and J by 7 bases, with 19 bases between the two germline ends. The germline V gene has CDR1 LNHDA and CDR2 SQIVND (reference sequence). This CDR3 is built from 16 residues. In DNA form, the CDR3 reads TGTGCCAGTAGTATTATCTCAGGGATTTTTGGTAATGAGCAGTTCTTC. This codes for CASSIISGIFGNEQFF. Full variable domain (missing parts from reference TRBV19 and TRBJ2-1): DGGITQSPKYLFRKEGQNVTLSCEQNLNHDAMYWYRQDPGQGLRLIYYSQIVNDFQKGDIAEGYSVSREKKESFPLTVTSAQKNPTAFYLCASSIISGIFGNEQFFGPGTRLTVL.

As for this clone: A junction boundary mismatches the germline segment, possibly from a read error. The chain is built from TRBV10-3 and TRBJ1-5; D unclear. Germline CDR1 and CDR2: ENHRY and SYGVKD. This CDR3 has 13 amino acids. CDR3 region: CATSSASPQPQHF. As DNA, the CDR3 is TGTGCCACCAGTTCGGCTTCCCCCCAGCCCCAGCATTTT.

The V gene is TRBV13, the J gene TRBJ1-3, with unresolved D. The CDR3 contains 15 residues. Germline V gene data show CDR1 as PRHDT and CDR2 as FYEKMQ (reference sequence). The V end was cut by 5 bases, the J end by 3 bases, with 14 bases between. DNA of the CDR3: TGTGCCAGCAGCCCCGATTCAGGACGTGGAAACACCATATATTTT. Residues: CASSPDSGRGNTIYF.

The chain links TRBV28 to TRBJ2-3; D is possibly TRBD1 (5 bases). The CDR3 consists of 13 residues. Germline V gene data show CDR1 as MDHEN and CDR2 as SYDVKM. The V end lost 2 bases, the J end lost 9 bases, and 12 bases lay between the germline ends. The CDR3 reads CASSLVWGRTQYF. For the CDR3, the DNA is TGTGCCAGCAGTTTAGTTTGGGGCAGGACGCAGTATTTT.

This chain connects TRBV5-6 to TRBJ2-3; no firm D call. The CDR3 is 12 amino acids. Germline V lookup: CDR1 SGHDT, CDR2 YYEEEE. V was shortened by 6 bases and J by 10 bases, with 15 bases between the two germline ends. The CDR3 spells CASTRWPSPQYF. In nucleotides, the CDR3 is TGTGCCAGCACCCGATGGCCCAGTCCGCAGTATTTT.

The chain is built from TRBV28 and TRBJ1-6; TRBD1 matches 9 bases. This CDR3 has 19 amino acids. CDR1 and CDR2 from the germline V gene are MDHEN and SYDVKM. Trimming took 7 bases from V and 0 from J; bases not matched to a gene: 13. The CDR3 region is CASTTGPGTGSSYNSPLHF. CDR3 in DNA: TGTGCCAGCACTACAGGTCCCGGGACAGGGAGCTCCTATAATTCACCCCTCCACTTT.

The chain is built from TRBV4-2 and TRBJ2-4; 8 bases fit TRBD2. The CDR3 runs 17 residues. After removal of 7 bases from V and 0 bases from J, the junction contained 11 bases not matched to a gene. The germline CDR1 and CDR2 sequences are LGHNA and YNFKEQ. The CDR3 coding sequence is TGTGCCAGCACCCGAGGAGTAGCGGGATTAGCCAAAAACATTCAGTACTTC. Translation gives CASTRGVAGLAKNIQYF.

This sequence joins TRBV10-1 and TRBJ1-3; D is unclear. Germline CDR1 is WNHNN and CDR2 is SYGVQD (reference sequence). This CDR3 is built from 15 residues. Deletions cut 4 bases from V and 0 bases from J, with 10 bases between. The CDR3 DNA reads TGCGCCAGCAGTGCCGCCTCGAGCTCTGGAAACACCATATATTTT. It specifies CASSAASSSGNTIYF.

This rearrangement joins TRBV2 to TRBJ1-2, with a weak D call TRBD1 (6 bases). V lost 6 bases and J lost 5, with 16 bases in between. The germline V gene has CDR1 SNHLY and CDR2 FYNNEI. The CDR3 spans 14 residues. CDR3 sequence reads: CASRNPGAIYGYTF. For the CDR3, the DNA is TGTGCCAGCAGGAATCCGGGGGCGATATATGGCTACACCTTC.

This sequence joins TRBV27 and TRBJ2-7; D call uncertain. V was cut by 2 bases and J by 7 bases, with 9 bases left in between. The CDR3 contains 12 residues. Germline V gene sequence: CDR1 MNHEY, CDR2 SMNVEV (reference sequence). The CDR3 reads CASSLSPTEQYF. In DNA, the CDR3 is TGTGCCAGCAGTTTAAGTCCTACGGAGCAGTACTTC.

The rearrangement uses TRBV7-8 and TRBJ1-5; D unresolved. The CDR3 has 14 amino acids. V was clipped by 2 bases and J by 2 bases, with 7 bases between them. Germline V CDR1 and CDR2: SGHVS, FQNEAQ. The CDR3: CASSLKGGNQPQHF. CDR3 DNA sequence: TGTGCCAGCAGCTTAAAAGGCGGCAATCAGCCCCAGCATTTT.

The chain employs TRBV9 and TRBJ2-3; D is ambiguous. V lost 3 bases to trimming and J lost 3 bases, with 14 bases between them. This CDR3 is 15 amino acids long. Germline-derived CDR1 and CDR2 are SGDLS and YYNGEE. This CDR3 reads CASSARGDWTDTQYF. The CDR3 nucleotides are TGTGCCAGCAGCGCCCGTGGGGATTGGACAGATACGCAGTATTTT.

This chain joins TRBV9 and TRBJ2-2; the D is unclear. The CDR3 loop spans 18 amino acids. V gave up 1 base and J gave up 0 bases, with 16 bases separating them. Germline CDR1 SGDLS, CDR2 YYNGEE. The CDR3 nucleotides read TGTGCCAGCAGCGTAAAACCCCCCCGGGCAGCGAACACCGGGGAGCTGTTTTTT. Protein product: CASSVKPPRAANTGELFF.

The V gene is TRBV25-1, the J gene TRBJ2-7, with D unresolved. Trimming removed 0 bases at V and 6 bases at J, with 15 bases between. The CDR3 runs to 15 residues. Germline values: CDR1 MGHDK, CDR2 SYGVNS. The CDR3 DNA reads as TGTGCCAGCAGTGAATATCAGGACCCAGCCCCCGAGCAGTACTTC. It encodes CASSEYQDPAPEQYF.

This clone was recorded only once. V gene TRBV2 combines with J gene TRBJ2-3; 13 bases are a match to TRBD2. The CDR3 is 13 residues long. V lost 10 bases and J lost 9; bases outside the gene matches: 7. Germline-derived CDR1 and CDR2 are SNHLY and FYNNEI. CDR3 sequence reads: CATRTSGGSTQYF. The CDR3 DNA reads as TGTGCCACCAGGACTAGCGGGGGTTCAACGCAGTATTTT.